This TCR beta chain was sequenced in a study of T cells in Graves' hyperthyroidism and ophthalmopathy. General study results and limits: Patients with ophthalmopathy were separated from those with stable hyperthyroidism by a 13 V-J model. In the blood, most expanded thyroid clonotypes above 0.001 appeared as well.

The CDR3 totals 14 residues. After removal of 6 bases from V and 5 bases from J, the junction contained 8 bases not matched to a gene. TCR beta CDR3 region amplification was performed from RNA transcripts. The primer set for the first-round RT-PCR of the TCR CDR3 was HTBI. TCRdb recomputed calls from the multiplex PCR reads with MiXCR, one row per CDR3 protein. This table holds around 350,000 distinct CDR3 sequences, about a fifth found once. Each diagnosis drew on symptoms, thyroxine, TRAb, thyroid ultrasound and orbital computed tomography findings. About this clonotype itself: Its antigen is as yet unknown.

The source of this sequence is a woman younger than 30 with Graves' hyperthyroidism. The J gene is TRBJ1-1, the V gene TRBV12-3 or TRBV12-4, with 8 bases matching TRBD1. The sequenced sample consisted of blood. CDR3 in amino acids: CASRRTGFETEAFF. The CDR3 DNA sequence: TGTGCCAGCAGACGGACAGGGTTCGAGACTGAAGCTTTCTTT.